Presented here are 11 T cell receptor beta chains from one specimen sequenced in a study of blood T cell repertoires in COVID-19. Libraries were prepared by immunoSEQ multiplex PCR; TCRdb keeps only in-frame clonotypes and omits some of them. The sample holds around 170,000 clones, about 82% seen once. Sequencing was done on a sample of peripheral blood. The receptors derive from a man aged 45 to 65 with active or convalescent COVID-19.

CDR3 sequence: CAISSRTSGGPGSYNEQFF. The CDR3 DNA sequence: TGTGCCATCAGTTCTAGGACTAGCGGGGGGCCTGGCTCCTACAATGAGCAGTTCTTC. The V gene is TRBV10-3, the J gene TRBJ2-1, with 14 bases fitting TRBD2. V was pared by 5 bases and J by 0 bases, with 9 bases of the junction left unmatched. This CDR3 has 19 residues. CDR1 ENHRY and CDR2 SYGVKD come from the germline V gene.

The CDR3 loop is CASSPGQELSYEQYF. The CDR3 DNA sequence: TGTGCCAGCAGCCCGGGACAGGAACTTTCCTACGAGCAGTACTTC. This chain joins TRBV3-1 (or the pseudogene TRBV3-2) and TRBJ2-7, with 8 bases lining up with TRBD1. The CDR3 has 15 amino acids. V gave up 4 bases and J gave up 1 base; unmatched junction bases: 6. Germline V CDR1 and CDR2: LGHDT, YNNKEL (reference sequence).

CDR3 sequence: CASSPHGGSNEQYF. As DNA, the CDR3 is TGTGCCAGCAGCCCCCATGGGGGGTCCAACGAGCAGTACTTC. The V gene is TRBV3-1 (or the pseudogene TRBV3-2), the J gene TRBJ2-7, with D possibly matching TRBD2 (6 bases). The V gene lost 4 bases and the J gene lost 5 bases, with 15 bases spanning the gap. Germline CDR1 is LGHDT and CDR2 is YNNKEL (reference sequence). The CDR3 contains 14 residues.

This clone was seen once. V usage is TRBV23-1 and J usage is TRBJ2-7; 7 bases are shared with TRBD1. TRBV23-1 is treated as an ORF (open reading frame) with a function not yet certain. The V gene end was trimmed by 4 bases and the J gene end by 2 bases; junction bases not matched to a gene: 17. CDR3 size: 18 residues. CDR3 sequence reads: CASSLTWGKGAFAYEQYF. CDR3 bases: TGCGCCAGCAGTCTAACCTGGGGTAAGGGGGCGTTCGCCTACGAGCAGTACTTC.

This chain connects TRBV5-1 to TRBJ2-3, with D possibly being TRBD1 (5 bases). V was pared by 2 bases and J by 6 bases, with 22 bases between. The CDR3 sequence is 17 residues long. Germline CDR1 and CDR2: SGHRS and YFSETQ. The CDR3 spells CASSFGSDLRGEDTQYF. Here the CDR3 DNA reads TGCGCCAGCAGCTTCGGGTCAGACCTAAGGGGTGAGGATACGCAGTATTTT.

This chain connects TRBV19 to TRBJ1-4; the D is unclear. This CDR3 comprises 13 residues. Germline loops: CDR1 LNHDA, CDR2 SQIVND (reference sequence). V was cut by 6 bases and J by 0 bases, with 5 bases left in between. CDR3: CASRRATNEKLFF. The CDR3 bases are TGTGCCAGTAGGCGGGCAACTAATGAAAAACTGTTTTTT.

The CDR3 reads CASSWRTSVSETQYF. CDR3 DNA: TGTGCCAGCAGCTGGCGGACTAGCGTTTCAGAGACCCAGTACTTC. The J gene is TRBJ2-5, the V gene TRBV27; 9 positions agree with TRBD2. The CDR3 is made up of 15 amino acids. The V segment lost 6 bases and the J segment 4 bases; nucleotides outside the gene matches: 9. Looked up from germline, CDR1 is MNHEY and CDR2 is SMNVEV (reference sequence).

The genes are TRBV3-1 (or the pseudogene TRBV3-2) and TRBJ1-6; D is perhaps TRBD1 (5 bases). V dropped 5 bases and J dropped 8 bases, with 7 bases sitting between them. CDR1 LGHDT and CDR2 YNNKEL come from the germline V gene (reference sequence). This CDR3 has 12 residues. This CDR3 is CASSSGDSPLHF. The CDR3 region has the DNA TGTGCCAGCAGCTCGGGGGATTCACCCCTCCACTTT.

This chain links TRBV6-2 or TRBV6-3 with TRBJ2-1; 9 positions match TRBD2. The junction had 9 bases not matched to a gene; V was cut back by 2 bases and J by 4 bases. The CDR3 runs 17 residues. The germline V gene encodes CDR1 MNHEY and CDR2 SVGEGT. Written as DNA, the CDR3 is TGTGCCAGCAGTTACGGTCGAAGCGGGGGGATTTACAATGAGCAGTTCTTC. Translation: CASSYGRSGGIYNEQFF.

This chain links TRBV7-2 with TRBJ2-7; the match to TRBD1 covers 7 bases. Looked up from germline, CDR1 is SGHTA and CDR2 is FQGNSA. The CDR3 length is 13 residues. The V and J ends lost 4 bases and 3 bases, in that order; junction bases with no gene match: 3. The CDR3 coding sequence is TGTGCCAGCAGCTCCCGGGACAGCTACGAGCAGTACTTC. Its protein is CASSSRDSYEQYF. Complete variable domain (other parts from reference TRBV7-2 and TRBJ2-7): GAGVSQSPSNKVTEKGKDVELRCDPISGHTALYWYRQSLGQGLEFLIYFQGNSAPDKSGLPSDRFSAERTGGSVSTLTIQRTQQEDSAVYLCASSSRDSYEQYFGPGTRLTVT.

This chain joins TRBV19 and TRBJ1-6; D is possibly TRBD1 (6 bases). From germline, CDR1 is LNHDA and CDR2 SQIVND (reference sequence). The CDR3 is 18 residues long. V was clipped by 10 bases and J by 0 bases, with 22 bases between them. CDR3 amino acids: CATKTTHGQSSYNSPLHF. CDR3 nucleotide sequence: TGTGCCACCAAAACCACACATGGACAGAGCTCCTATAATTCACCCCTCCACTTT.